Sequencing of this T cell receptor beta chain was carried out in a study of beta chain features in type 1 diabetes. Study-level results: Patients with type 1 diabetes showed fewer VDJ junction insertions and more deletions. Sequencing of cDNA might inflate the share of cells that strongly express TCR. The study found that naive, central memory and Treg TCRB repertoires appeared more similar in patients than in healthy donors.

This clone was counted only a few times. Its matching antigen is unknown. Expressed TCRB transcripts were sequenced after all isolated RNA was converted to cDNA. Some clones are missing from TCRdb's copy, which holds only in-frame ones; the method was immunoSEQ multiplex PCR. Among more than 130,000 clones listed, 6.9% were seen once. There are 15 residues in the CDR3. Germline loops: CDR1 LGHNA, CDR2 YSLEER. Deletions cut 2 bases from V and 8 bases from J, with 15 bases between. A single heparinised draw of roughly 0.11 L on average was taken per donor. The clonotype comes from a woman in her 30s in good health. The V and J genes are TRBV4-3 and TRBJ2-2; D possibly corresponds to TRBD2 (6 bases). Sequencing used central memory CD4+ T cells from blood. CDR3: CASSQRREPRGELFF. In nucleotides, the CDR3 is TGCGCCAGCAGCCAACGTCGGGAGCCCCGGGGGGAGCTGTTTTTT.